This T cell receptor (beta chain) was recorded in a study of cytomegalovirus exposure and HLA in healthy donors. PCR involved 60 Vbeta and 13 Jbeta primers. Generated by immunoSEQ multiplex PCR, the TCRdb table keeps only in-frame clones and is missing some. The sample gives about 140,000 clones, about 74% of which show up once; under 5.5% is in the top ten. The trim removed 0 bases at V and 0 bases at J, leaving 1 base unmatched. There are 15 residues in the CDR3. Germline CDR1 reads LGHNA; CDR2 reads YNFKEQ. A note on this clone: Its matching antigen is unknown.

Findings of the study overall: Later, TCR association rates were found to vary by HLA locus, highest for DRB1 and lowest for HLA-C. Sequencing had likely introduced a cluster of highly shared sequence variants as an artifact.

The clonotype originates from a woman aged 45-65 years in good health and CMV-seronegative. The sample taken for sequencing was PBMCs. The V call is TRBV4-2, the J call TRBJ1-2; TRBD1 matches at 7 bases. The CDR3 is CASSQDRGSNYGYTF. In DNA form, the CDR3 reads TGTGCCAGCAGCCAAGACAGGGGGTCTAACTATGGCTACACCTTC.